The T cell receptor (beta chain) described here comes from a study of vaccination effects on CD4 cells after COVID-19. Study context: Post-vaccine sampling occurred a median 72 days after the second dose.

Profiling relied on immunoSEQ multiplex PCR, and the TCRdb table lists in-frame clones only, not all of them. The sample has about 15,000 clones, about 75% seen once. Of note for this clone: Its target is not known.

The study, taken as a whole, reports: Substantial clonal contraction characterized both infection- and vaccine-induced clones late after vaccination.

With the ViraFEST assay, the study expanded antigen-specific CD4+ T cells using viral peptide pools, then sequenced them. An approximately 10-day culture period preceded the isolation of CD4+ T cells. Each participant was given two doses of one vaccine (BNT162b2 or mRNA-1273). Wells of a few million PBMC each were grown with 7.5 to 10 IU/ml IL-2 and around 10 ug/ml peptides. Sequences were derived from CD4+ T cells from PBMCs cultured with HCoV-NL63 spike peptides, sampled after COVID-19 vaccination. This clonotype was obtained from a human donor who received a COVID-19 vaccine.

The CDR3 sequence is CASSGGLNTEAFF. The CDR3 coding sequence is TGTGCTAGTTCCGGCGGGTTGAACACTGAAGCTTTCTTT. The genes are TRBV12-5 and TRBJ1-1; D ambiguous. This CDR3 is 13 amino acids long. Per the germline V gene, CDR1 is LGHNT and CDR2 is FRNRAP. Trimming cost V 8 bases and J 0 bases, with 10 bases left between them.